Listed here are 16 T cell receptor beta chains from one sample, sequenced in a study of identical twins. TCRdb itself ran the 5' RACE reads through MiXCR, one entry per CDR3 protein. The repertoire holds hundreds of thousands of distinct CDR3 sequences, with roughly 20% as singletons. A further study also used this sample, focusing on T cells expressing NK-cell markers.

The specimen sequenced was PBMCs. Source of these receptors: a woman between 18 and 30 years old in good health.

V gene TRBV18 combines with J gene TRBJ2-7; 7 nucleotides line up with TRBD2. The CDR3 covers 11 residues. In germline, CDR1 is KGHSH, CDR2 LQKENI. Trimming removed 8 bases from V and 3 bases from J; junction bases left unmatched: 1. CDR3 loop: CASGGDYEQYF. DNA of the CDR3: TGTGCCAGCGGGGGGGACTACGAGCAGTACTTC.

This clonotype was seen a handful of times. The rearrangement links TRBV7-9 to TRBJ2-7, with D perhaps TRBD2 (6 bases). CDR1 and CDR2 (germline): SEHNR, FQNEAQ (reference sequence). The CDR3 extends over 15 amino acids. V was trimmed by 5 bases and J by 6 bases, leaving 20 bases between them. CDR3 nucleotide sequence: TGTGCCAGCAGCCCTACCTACGGCGGGGCGGGCGAGCAGTACTTC. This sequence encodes CASSPTYGGAGEQYF.

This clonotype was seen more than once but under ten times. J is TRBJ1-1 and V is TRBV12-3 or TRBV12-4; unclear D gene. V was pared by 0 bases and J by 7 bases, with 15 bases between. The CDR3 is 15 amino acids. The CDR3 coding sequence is TGTGCCAGCAGTTTAGCGTGGCAGACTAAAGATGAAGCTTTCTTT. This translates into CASSLAWQTKDEAFF.

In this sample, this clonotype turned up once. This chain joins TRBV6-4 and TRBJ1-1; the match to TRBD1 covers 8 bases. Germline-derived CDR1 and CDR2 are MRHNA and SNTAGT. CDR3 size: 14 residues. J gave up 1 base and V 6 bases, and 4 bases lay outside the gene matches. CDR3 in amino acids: CASRDTGGNTEAFF. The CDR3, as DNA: TGTGCCAGCAGGGATACAGGGGGGAACACTGAAGCTTTCTTT.

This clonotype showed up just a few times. The CDR3, as DNA: TGTGCCAGCAGCGTAGGACTACGGGAGGGCCTAGATGAGCAGTACTTC. It yields the protein CASSVGLREGLDEQYF. The chain links TRBV9 to TRBJ2-7; 8 bases line up with TRBD2. Germline V gives CDR1 SGDLS, CDR2 YYNGEE. J was trimmed by 7 bases and V by 0 bases; bases with no gene match: 12. The CDR3 loop spans 16 amino acids.

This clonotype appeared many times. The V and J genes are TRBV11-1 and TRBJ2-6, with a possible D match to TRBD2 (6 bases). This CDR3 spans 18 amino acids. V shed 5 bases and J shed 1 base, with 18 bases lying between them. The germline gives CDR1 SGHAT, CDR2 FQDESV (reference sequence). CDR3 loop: CASSGGMDEWSGANVLTF. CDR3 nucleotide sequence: TGTGCCAGCAGCGGGGGGATGGATGAATGGTCTGGGGCCAACGTCCTGACTTTC. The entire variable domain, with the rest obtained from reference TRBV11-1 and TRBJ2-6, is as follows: EAEVAQSPRYKITEKSQAVAFWCDPISGHATLYWYRQILGQGPELLVQFQDESVVDDSQLPKDRFSAERLKGVDSTLKIQPAELGDSAMYLCASSGGMDEWSGANVLTFGAGSRLTVL.

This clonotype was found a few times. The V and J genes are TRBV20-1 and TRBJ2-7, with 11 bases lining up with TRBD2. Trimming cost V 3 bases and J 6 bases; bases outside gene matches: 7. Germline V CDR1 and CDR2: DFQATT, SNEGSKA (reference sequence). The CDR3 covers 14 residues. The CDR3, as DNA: TGCAGTGCTAGGATAGCGGGAGGGCCCCTCGAGCAGTACTTC. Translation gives CSARIAGGPLEQYF.

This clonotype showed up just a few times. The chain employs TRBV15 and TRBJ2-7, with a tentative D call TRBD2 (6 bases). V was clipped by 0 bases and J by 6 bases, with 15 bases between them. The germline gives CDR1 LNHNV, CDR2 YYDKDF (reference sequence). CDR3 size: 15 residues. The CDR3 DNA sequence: TGTGCCACCAGCAGAGATTTTGGTCAGGGAGGCGAGCAGTACTTC. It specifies CATSRDFGQGGEQYF.

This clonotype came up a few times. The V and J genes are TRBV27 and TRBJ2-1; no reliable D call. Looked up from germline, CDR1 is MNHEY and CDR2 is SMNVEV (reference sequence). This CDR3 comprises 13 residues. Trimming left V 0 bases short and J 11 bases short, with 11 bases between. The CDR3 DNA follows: TGTGCCAGCAGTTTATCTGGCCTGGGTAAGCAGTTCTTC. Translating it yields CASSLSGLGKQFF.

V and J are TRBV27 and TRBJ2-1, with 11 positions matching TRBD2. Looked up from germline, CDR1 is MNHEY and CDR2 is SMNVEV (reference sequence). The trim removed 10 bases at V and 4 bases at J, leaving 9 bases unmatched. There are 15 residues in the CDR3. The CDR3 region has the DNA TGTGCCACCCGTTCTAGCGGGGGGCCATACAATGAGCAGTTCTTC. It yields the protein CATRSSGGPYNEQFF.

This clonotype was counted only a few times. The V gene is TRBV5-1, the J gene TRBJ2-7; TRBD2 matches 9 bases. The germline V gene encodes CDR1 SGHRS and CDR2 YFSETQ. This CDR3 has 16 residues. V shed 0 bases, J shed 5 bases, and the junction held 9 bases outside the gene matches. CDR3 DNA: TGCGCCAGCAGCTTGGGTGGTAGCGGGAGTCTCCACGAGCAGTACTTC. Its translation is CASSLGGSGSLHEQYF.

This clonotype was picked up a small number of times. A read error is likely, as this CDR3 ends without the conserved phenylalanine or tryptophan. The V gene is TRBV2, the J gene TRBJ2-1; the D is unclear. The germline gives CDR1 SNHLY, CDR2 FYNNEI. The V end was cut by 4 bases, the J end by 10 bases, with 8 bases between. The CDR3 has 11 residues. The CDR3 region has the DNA TGTGCCAGCAGTGGCGAACGGGAGCAGTTCTCC. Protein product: CASSGEREQFS.

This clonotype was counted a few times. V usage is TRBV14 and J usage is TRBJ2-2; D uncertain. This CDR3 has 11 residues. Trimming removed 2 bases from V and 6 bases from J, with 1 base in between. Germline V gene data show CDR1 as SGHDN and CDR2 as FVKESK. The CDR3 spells CASSQSGELFF. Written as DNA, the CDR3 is TGTGCCAGCAGCCAATCCGGGGAGCTGTTTTTT.

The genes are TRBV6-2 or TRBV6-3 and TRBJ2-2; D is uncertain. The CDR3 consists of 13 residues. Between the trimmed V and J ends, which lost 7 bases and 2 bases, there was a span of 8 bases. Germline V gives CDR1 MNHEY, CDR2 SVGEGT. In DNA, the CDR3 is TGTGCCAGCACGAGACATAACACCGGGGAGCTGTTTTTT. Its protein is CASTRHNTGELFF.

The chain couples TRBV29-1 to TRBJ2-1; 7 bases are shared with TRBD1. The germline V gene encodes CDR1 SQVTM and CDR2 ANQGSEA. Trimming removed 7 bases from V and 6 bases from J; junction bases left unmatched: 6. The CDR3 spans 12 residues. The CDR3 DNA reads TGCAGCGCTCGACAGGGCAGCAATGAGCAGTTCTTC. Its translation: CSARQGSNEQFF.

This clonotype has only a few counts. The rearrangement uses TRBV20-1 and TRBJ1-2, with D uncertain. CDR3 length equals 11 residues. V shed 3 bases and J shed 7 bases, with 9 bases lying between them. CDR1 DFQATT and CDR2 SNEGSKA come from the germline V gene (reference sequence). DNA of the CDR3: TGCAGTGCTAGTGGCCTAGGTGGCTACACCTTC. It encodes CSASGLGGYTF.